One sample yielded the 26 T cell receptor beta chains listed below, sequenced in a study of CD8+ T cells in alopecia areata. Extraction of RNA preceded its reverse transcription into cDNA, which served as the sequencing template. Libraries were prepared by immunoSEQ multiplex PCR; TCRdb keeps only in-frame clonotypes and omits some of them. This table holds more than 110,000 clones, 65% to 90% found once. The treatment is: oral pan-JAK inhibitor, 5-10 mg twice daily. Specimen: CD8+ T cells sorted from blood, collected at week 4, from a patient treated with tofacitinib. The origin of the receptors is a human donor with alopecia areata.

V and J are TRBV27 and TRBJ2-2, with D possibly being TRBD1 (6 bases). This CDR3 region has 16 residues. Germline lookup yields CDR1 MNHEY and CDR2 SMNVEV (reference sequence). V was shortened by 2 bases and J by 2 bases, with 12 bases between the two germline ends. In DNA form, the CDR3 reads TGTGCCAGCAGTTTAGGACAGCCTATCAACACCGGGGAGCTGTTTTTT. It yields the protein CASSLGQPINTGELFF.

V is TRBV4-3 and J is TRBJ2-2, with unresolved D. Germline-derived CDR1 and CDR2 are LGHNA and YSLEER. Deletions cut 3 bases from V and 6 bases from J, with 5 bases between. The length of the CDR3 is 12 residues. CDR3 in amino acids: CASSHLAGELFF. DNA for the CDR3: TGCGCCAGCAGCCACTTAGCCGGGGAGCTGTTTTTT.

This rearrangement joins TRBV4-2 to TRBJ2-2; D remains unclear. V was shortened by 0 bases and J by 4 bases, with 12 bases between the two germline ends. CDR1 is LGHNA, CDR2 YNFKEQ, per germline. The CDR3 consists of 16 residues. The CDR3: CASSQDQGFPTGELFF. The CDR3 DNA reads TGTGCCAGCAGCCAAGATCAAGGCTTCCCCACCGGGGAGCTGTTTTTT.

This clone was counted only a few times. The chain carries TRBV9 and TRBJ2-4, with D unresolved. Germline V gene data show CDR1 as SGDLS and CDR2 as YYNGEE. The CDR3 consists of 12 residues. The V end lost 3 bases, the J end lost 2 bases, and 3 bases lay between the germline ends. The CDR3 sequence is CASSGTKNIQYF. CDR3 sequence (DNA): TGTGCCAGCAGCGGGACCAAAAACATTCAGTACTTC.

V gene TRBV9 combines with J gene TRBJ2-1, with a possible D match to TRBD1 (6 bases). There are 15 residues in the CDR3. Germline V gene sequence: CDR1 SGDLS, CDR2 YYNGEE. Between the trimmed V and J ends, which lost 0 bases and 1 base, there was a span of 8 bases. In DNA form, the CDR3 reads TGTGCCAGCAGCGTAGGAACAGGGTCCTACAATGAGCAGTTCTTC. Its translation: CASSVGTGSYNEQFF.

This chain joins TRBV4-3 and TRBJ2-2; 9 positions match TRBD2. Germline values: CDR1 LGHNA, CDR2 YSLEER. The CDR3 is 18 residues long. Losses at the gene ends were 1 base for V and 3 bases for J; bases not matched to a gene: 9. The CDR3 region has the DNA TGCGCCAGCAGCCAAGCGGTTCCGGGACTAGCATACACCGGGGAGCTGTTTTTT. This encodes CASSQAVPGLAYTGELFF.

Here the CDR3 reads CASSLEASGGIYEQYF. CDR3 coding DNA: TGTGCCAGCAGTTTAGAGGCTAGCGGGGGGATCTACGAGCAGTACTTC. The chain carries TRBV27 and TRBJ2-7; 11 bases are a match to TRBD2. Trimming took 2 bases from V and 3 from J; bases not matched to a gene: 6. This CDR3 is 16 amino acids long. Germline V gene data show CDR1 as MNHEY and CDR2 as SMNVEV (reference sequence).

The CDR3 DNA reads TGTGCCAGCAGTTCCGATGACAGACAAGAGACCCAGTACTTC. Translating it yields CASSSDDRQETQYF. V is TRBV27 and J is TRBJ2-5, with D tentatively TRBD1 (5 bases). CDR3 length: 14 residues. The germline V gene encodes CDR1 MNHEY and CDR2 SMNVEV (reference sequence). Trimming removed 4 bases from V and 2 bases from J, with 11 bases in between.

The rearrangement uses TRBV7-2 and TRBJ1-2; D remains ambiguous. V was clipped by 3 bases and J by 10 bases, with 15 bases between them. Germline lookup yields CDR1 SGHTA and CDR2 FQGNSA. There are 13 residues in the CDR3. CDR3 residues: CASSFTDEDDYTF. CDR3 coding DNA: TGTGCCAGCAGCTTCACGGACGAGGATGACTACACCTTC.

The chain joins TRBV6-8 to TRBJ2-1, with 7 nucleotides matching TRBD1. Germline CDR1 reads MNHGY; CDR2 reads SAAAGT. There are 16 residues in the CDR3. V lost 6 bases and J lost 2; bases outside the gene matches: 10. The CDR3 spells CASRSAPGTAYNEQFF. The CDR3 DNA follows: TGTGCCAGCAGAAGCGCCCCCGGGACAGCCTACAATGAGCAGTTCTTC.

The chain employs TRBV30 and TRBJ1-2; the D gene is possibly TRBD1 (6 bases). CDR1 is GTSNPN, CDR2 SVGIG, per germline (reference sequence). This CDR3 has 14 residues. The germline V and J ends were trimmed by 1 base and 7 bases, with 16 bases remaining between them. The CDR3 region is CAWSGAPGGFGYTF. Written as DNA, the CDR3 is TGTGCCTGGAGTGGAGCCCCGGGGGGCTTTGGCTACACCTTC.

The chain links TRBV5-4 to TRBJ2-3, with 11 positions matching TRBD1. Germline V gene data show CDR1 as SGHNT and CDR2 as YYREEE (reference sequence). CDR3 length: 17 amino acids. Germline trimming cut 1 base from V and 2 bases from J; bases unmatched to any gene: 6. This CDR3 reads CASSLQGQGVHTDTQYF. The DNA of the CDR3 is TGTGCCAGCAGCTTGCAGGGACAGGGGGTACACACAGATACGCAGTATTTT.

On this clone: Other DNA sequences of this sample code for an identical CDR3. The chain has TRBV7-6 and TRBJ2-3; D ambiguous. Germline loops: CDR1 SGHVS, CDR2 FNYEAQ. Trimming removed 5 bases at V and 1 base at J, with 10 bases between. The CDR3 consists of 14 residues. The CDR3 is CASSPSGGTDTQYF. The CDR3 coding sequence is TGTGCCAGCAGCCCTAGTGGGGGCACAGATACGCAGTATTTT.

This clone was detected once. CDR3 sequence reads: CASSERSLWGREAKNIQYF. CDR3 DNA sequence: TGTGCCAGCAGTGAACGATCCCTCTGGGGCAGGGAGGCCAAAAACATTCAGTACTTC. V usage is TRBV2 and J usage is TRBJ2-4; D might be TRBD1 or TRBD2, each matching 5 bases. V was shortened by 2 bases and J by 1 base, with 21 bases between the two germline ends. This CDR3 comprises 19 residues. The V gene's germline CDR1 is SNHLY and CDR2 FYNNEI.

The table lists this clone with a few counts. The V call is TRBV5-6, the J call TRBJ2-3; D perhaps matches TRBD1 (5 bases). Germline V gives CDR1 SGHDT, CDR2 YYEEEE. V gave up 0 bases and J gave up 3 bases, with 14 bases separating them. This CDR3 comprises 16 residues. The CDR3 bases are TGTGCCAGCAGCTTGGGGGGCGGATTATGGACAGATACGCAGTATTTT. Amino acids: CASSLGGGLWTDTQYF.

The chain links TRBV6-1 to TRBJ1-6; the match to TRBD1 covers 10 bases. V was pared by 3 bases and J by 4 bases, with 15 bases of the junction left unmatched. The CDR3 loop spans 20 amino acids. Germline CDR1 is MNHNS and CDR2 is SASEGT. CDR3 residues: CASSDNPGTGAKWYNSPLHF. CDR3 DNA sequence: TGTGCCAGCAGTGACAACCCCGGGACAGGGGCGAAATGGTATAATTCACCCCTCCACTTT.

The chain has TRBV4-3 and TRBJ2-7; 7 nucleotides align to TRBD2. V gave up 0 bases and J gave up 3 bases; unmatched junction bases: 5. CDR1 LGHNA and CDR2 YSLEER come from the germline V gene. The CDR3 sequence is 15 residues long. The CDR3 bases are TGCGCCAGCAGCCAAGATCGGGGAGGGAACTACGAGCAGTACTTC. It yields the protein CASSQDRGGNYEQYF.

The chain links TRBV9 to TRBJ1-1; a possible D gene is TRBD1 (5 bases). Deletions cut 3 bases from V and 7 bases from J, with 7 bases between. CDR1 and CDR2 (germline): SGDLS, YYNGEE. The CDR3 length is 11 residues. The CDR3 DNA follows: TGTGCCAGCAGCGCCGGGGGTGAAGCTTTCTTT. This gives the protein CASSAGGEAFF.

J is TRBJ2-6 and V is TRBV14, with D uncertain. This CDR3 has 15 amino acids. From germline, CDR1 is SGHDN and CDR2 FVKESK. The ends were cut back, 4 bases at V and 1 base at J, with 8 bases in the middle. The CDR3 DNA reads TGTGCCAGCAGCCGGAAACCTTCTGGGGCCAACGTCCTGACTTTC. It translates to CASSRKPSGANVLTF. Combining the CDR3 with reference TRBV14 and TRBJ2-6 gives the whole variable domain EAGVTQFPSHSVIEKGQTVTLRCDPISGHDNLYWYRRVMGKEIKFLLHFVKESKQDESGMPNNRFLAERTGGTYSTLKVQPAELEDSGVYFCASSRKPSGANVLTFGAGSRLTVL.

The chain recombines TRBV13 with TRBJ1-6; perhaps TRBD1 as D (5 bases). The CDR3 has 15 residues. Germline CDR1 reads PRHDT; CDR2 reads FYEKMQ (reference sequence). V lost 1 base, J lost 7 bases, and 11 bases lay in between. This CDR3 reads CASSLEGQGNSPLHF. The CDR3 DNA reads as TGTGCCAGCAGCTTAGAGGGCCAGGGAAATTCACCCCTCCACTTT.

V is TRBV19 and J is TRBJ1-1, with D possibly TRBD1 on 5 matching bases. Deletions cut 2 bases from V and 4 bases from J, with 8 bases between. Looked up from germline, CDR1 is LNHDA and CDR2 is SQIVND (reference sequence). The CDR3 covers 13 residues. The CDR3 reads CASSISGTTEAFF. CDR3 coding DNA: TGTGCCAGTAGTATAAGTGGGACCACTGAAGCTTTCTTT.

V is TRBV11-2 and J is TRBJ2-3; 12 nucleotides align to TRBD2. V dropped 5 bases and J dropped 4; count of bases not matched to a gene: 4. The CDR3 runs 15 residues. Germline assignment: CDR1 SGHAT and CDR2 FQNNGV. CDR3 bases: TGTGCCAGCAGCGCGACTAGCGGGAGAGCAGATACGCAGTATTTT. Its translation is CASSATSGRADTQYF.

This chain joins TRBV5-1 and TRBJ1-1; D is unclear. CDR1 and CDR2 from the germline V gene are SGHRS and YFSETQ. V was cut by 0 bases and J by 4 bases, with 7 bases left in between. The CDR3 spans 13 residues. CDR3 in DNA: TGCGCCAGCAGCTTGGCCGGTAGCACTGAAGCTTTCTTT. As protein: CASSLAGSTEAFF.

The chain links TRBV29-1 to TRBJ2-2; D unclear. Germline-derived CDR1 and CDR2 are SQVTM and ANQGSEA. The CDR3 length is 14 residues. Trimming shortened V by 7 bases and J by 1 base, and 13 bases separated the two germline ends. The CDR3 region is CSAGLSENTGELFF. DNA for the CDR3: TGCAGCGCCGGGCTGTCAGAGAACACCGGGGAGCTGTTTTTT.

The V gene is TRBV7-9, the J gene TRBJ2-7; 8 bases match TRBD1. After removal of 5 bases from V and 4 bases from J, the junction contained 10 bases not matched to a gene. CDR1 SEHNR and CDR2 FQNEAQ come from the germline V gene (reference sequence). The CDR3 extends over 15 amino acids. CDR3 region: CASSQSGTGVYEQYF. DNA for the CDR3: TGTGCCAGCAGCCAATCCGGGACAGGAGTGTACGAGCAGTACTTC.

This clone was detected a few times. The chain joins TRBV6-1 to TRBJ2-7; 9 bases match TRBD2. After removal of 1 base from V and 2 bases from J, the junction contained 3 bases not matched to a gene. The CDR3 sequence is 15 residues long. Germline V gene data show CDR1 as MNHNS and CDR2 as SASEGT. CDR3 sequence: CASSEEVAGAYEQYF. The CDR3 region has the DNA TGTGCCAGCAGTGAAGAAGTAGCGGGGGCCTACGAGCAGTACTTC.